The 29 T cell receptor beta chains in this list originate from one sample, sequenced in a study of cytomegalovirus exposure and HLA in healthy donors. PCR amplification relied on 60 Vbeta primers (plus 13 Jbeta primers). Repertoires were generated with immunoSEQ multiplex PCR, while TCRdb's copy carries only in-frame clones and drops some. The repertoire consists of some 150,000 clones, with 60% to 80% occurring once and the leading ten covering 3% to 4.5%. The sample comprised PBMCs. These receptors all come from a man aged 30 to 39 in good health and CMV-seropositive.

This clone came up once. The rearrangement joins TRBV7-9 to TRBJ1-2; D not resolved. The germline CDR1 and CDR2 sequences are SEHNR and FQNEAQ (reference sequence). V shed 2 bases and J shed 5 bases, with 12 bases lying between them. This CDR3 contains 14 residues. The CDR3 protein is CASSLMRVGYGYTF. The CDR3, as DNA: TGTGCCAGCAGCTTAATGCGGGTTGGGTATGGCTACACCTTC.

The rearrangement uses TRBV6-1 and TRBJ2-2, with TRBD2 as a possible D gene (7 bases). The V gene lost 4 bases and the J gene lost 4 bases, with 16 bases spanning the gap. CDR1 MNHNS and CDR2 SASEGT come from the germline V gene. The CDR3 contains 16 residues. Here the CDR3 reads CASSVFDAGATGELFF. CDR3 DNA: TGTGCCAGCAGTGTCTTCGACGCGGGGGCCACCGGGGAGCTGTTTTTT.

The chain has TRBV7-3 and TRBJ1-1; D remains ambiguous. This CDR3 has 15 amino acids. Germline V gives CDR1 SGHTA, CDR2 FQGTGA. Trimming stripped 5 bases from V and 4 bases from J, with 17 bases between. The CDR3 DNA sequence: TGTGCCAGCAGCGGAGAAACGTACGGTAGCACTGAAGCTTTCTTT. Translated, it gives CASSGETYGSTEAFF.

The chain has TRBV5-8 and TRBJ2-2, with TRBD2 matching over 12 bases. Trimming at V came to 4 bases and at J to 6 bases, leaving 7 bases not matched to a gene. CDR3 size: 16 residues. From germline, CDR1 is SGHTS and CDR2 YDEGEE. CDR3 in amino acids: CASSPGLAGIPGELFF. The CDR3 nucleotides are TGTGCCAGCAGCCCCGGACTAGCGGGGATTCCCGGGGAGCTGTTTTTT.

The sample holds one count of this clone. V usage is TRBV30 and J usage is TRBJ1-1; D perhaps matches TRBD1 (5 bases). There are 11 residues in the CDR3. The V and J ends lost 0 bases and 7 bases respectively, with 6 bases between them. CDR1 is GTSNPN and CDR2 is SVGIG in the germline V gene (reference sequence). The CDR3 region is CAWSVGGEAFF. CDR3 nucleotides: TGTGCCTGGAGTGTGGGGGGTGAAGCTTTCTTT. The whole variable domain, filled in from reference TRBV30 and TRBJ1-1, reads SQTIHQWPATLVQPVGSPLSLECTVEGTSNPNLYWYRQAAGRGLQLLFYSVGIGQISSEVPQNLSASRPQDRQFILSSKKLLLSDSGFYLCAWSVGGEAFFGQGTRLTVV.

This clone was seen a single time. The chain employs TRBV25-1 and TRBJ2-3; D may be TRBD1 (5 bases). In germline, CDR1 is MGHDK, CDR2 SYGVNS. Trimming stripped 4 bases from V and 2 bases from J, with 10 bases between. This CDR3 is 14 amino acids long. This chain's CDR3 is CASSGQGSTDTQYF. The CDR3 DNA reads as TGTGCCAGCAGTGGTCAGGGATCCACAGATACGCAGTATTTT.

This CDR3 is CASSIGIAGGTDTQYF. In DNA, the CDR3 is TGTGCCAGCAGTATTGGGATAGCGGGGGGCACAGATACGCAGTATTTT. The gene calls are TRBV7-3 and TRBJ2-3; 9 bases match TRBD2. Germline CDR1 and CDR2: SGHTA and FQGTGA. Germline trimming cut 6 bases from V and 1 base from J; bases unmatched to any gene: 8. The CDR3 covers 16 residues. Full variable domain (remainder filled in from reference TRBV7-3 and TRBJ2-3): GAGVSQTPSNKVTEKGKYVELRCDPISGHTALYWYRQSLGQGPEFLIYFQGTGAADDSGLPNDRFFAVRPEGSVSTLKIQRTERGDSAVYLCASSIGIAGGTDTQYFGPGTRLTVL.

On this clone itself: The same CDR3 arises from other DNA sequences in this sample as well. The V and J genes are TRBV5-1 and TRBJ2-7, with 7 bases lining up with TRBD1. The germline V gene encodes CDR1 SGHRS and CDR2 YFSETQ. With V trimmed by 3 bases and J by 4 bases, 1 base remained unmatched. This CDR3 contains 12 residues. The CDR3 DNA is TGCGCCAGCAGCTCACAGGGGTACGAGCAGTACTTC. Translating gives CASSSQGYEQYF.

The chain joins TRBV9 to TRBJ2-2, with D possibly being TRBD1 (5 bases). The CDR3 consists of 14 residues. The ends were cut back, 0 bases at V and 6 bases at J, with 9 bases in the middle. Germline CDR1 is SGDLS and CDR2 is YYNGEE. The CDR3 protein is CASSVVQAPGELFF. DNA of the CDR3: TGTGCCAGCAGCGTAGTACAGGCGCCCGGGGAGCTGTTTTTT.

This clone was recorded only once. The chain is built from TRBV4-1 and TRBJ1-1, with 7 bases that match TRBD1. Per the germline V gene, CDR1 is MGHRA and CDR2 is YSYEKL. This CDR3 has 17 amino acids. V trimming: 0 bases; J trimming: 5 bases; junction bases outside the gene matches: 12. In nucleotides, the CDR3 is TGCGCCAGCAGCCAAGATCAGAGGGGGCGAGGTCGAACTGAAGCTTTCTTT. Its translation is CASSQDQRGRGRTEAFF.

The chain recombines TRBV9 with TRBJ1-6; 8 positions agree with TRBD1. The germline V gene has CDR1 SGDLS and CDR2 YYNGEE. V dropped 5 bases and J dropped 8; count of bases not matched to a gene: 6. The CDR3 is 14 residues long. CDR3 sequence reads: CASSEDRGHSPLHF. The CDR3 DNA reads TGTGCCAGCAGTGAAGACAGGGGTCATTCACCCCTCCACTTT.

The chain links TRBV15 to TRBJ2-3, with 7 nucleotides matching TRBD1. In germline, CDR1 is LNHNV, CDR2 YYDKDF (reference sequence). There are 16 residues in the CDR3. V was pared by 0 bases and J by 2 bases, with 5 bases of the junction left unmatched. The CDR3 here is CATSREQGIATDTQYF. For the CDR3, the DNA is TGTGCCACCAGCAGAGAACAGGGGATAGCCACAGATACGCAGTATTTT.

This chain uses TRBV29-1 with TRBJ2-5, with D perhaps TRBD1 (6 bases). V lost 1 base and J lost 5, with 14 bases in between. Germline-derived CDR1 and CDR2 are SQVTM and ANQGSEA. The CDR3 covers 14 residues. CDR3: CSVEGTEQSETQYF. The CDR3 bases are TGCAGCGTTGAAGGGACAGAACAATCGGAGACCCAGTACTTC.

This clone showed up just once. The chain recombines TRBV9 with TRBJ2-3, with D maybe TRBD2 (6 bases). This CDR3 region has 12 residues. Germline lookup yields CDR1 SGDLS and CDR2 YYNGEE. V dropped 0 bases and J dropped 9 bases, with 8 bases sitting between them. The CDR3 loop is CASSVGRGTQYF. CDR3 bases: TGTGCCAGCAGCGTAGGCCGGGGGACGCAGTATTTT.

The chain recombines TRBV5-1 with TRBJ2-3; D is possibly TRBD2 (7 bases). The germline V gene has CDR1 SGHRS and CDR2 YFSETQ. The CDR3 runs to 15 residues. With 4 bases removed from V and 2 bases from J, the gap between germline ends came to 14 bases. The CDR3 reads CASSKEGGITDTQYF. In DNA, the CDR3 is TGCGCCAGCAGCAAAGAGGGGGGGATCACAGATACGCAGTATTTT.

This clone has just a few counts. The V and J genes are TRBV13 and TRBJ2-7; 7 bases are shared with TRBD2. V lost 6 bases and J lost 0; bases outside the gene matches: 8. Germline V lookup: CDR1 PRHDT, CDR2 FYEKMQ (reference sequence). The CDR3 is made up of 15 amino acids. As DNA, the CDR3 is TGTGCCAGCAGGATCAGCGGGGCGAGCTCCTACGAGCAGTACTTC. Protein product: CASRISGASSYEQYF.

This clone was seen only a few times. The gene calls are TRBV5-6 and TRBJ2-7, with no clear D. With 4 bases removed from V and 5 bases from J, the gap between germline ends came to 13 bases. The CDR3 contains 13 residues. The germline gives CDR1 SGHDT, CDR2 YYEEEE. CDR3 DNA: TGTGCCAGCAGCCCCCCCTACAGCCACGAGCAGTACTTC. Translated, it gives CASSPPYSHEQYF.

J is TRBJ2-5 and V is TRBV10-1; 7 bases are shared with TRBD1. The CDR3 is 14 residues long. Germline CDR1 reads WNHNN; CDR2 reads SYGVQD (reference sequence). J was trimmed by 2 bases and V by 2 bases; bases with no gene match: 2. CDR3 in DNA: TGCGCCAGCAGTGAGAGGGGGCGGCAAGAGACCCAGTACTTC. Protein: CASSERGRQETQYF.

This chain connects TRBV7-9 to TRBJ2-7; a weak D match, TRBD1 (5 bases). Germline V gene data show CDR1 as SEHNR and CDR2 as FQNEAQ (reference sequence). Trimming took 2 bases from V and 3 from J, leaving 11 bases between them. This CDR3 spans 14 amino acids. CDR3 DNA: TGTGCCAGCAGCTTAACGGCAGGGCGCTACGAGCAGTACTTC. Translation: CASSLTAGRYEQYF.

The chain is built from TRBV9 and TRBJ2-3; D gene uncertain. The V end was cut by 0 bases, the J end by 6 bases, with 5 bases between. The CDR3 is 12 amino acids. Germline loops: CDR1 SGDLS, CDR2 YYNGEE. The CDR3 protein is CASSVALDTQYF. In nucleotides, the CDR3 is TGTGCCAGCAGCGTAGCTTTGGATACGCAGTATTTT.

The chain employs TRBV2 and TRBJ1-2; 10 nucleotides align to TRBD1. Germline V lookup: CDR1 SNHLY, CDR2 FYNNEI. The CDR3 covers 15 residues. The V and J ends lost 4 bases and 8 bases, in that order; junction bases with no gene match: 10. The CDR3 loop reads CASSVILGTGDGYTF. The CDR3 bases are TGTGCCAGCAGTGTTATACTGGGGACAGGGGACGGCTACACCTTC. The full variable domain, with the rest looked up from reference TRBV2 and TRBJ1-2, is EPEVTQTPSHQVTQMGQEVILRCVPISNHLYFYWYRQILGQKVEFLVSFYNNEISEKSEIFDDQFSVERPDGSNFTLKIRSTKLEDSAMYFCASSVILGTGDGYTFGSGTRLTVV.

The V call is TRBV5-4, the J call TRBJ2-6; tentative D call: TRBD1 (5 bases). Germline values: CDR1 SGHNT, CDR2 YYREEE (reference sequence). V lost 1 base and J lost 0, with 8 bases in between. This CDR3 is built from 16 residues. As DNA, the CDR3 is TGTGCCAGCAGCTTGAACAGGCACTCTGGGGCCAACGTCCTGACTTTC. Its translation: CASSLNRHSGANVLTF. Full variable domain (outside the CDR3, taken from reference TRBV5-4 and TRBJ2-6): ETGVTQSPTHLIKTRGQQVTLRCSSQSGHNTVSWYQQALGQGPQFIFQYYREEENGRGNFPPRFSGLQFPNYSSELNVNALELDDSALYLCASSLNRHSGANVLTFGAGSRLTVL.

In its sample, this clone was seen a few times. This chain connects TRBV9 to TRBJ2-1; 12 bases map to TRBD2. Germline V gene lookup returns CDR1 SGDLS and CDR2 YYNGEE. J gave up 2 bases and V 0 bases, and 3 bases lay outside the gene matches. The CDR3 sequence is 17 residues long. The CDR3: CASSVGLAGGPYNEQFF. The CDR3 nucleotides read TGTGCCAGCAGCGTAGGGCTAGCGGGGGGGCCCTACAATGAGCAGTTCTTC.

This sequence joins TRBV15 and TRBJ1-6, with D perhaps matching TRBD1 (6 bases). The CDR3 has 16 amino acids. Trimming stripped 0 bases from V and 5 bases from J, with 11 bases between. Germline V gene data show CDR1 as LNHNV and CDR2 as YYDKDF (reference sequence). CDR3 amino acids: CATSRDKGHHNSPLHF. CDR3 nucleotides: TGTGCCACCAGCAGAGATAAGGGACACCATAATTCACCCCTCCACTTT.

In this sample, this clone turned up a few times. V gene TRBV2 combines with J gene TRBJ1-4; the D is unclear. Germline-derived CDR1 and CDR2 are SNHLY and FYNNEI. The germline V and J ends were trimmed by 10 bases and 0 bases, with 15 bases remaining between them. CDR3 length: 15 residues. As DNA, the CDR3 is TGTGCCAACTCAGACCGGGGAGCAACTAATGAAAAACTGTTTTTT. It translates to CANSDRGATNEKLFF.

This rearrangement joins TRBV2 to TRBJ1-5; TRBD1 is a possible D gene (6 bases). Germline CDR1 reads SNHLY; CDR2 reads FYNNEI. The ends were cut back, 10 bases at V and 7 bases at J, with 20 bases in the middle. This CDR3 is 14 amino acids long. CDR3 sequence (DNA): TGTGCCACCAAACTTTCAGGGGAGCGGCAGCCCCAGCATTTT. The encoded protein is CATKLSGERQPQHF.

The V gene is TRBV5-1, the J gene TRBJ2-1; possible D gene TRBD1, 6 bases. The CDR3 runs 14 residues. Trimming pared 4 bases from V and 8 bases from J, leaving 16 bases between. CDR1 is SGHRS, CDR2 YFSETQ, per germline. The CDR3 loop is CASSQGSLGDEQFF. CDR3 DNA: TGCGCCAGCAGCCAGGGGAGCCTCGGGGATGAGCAGTTCTTC.

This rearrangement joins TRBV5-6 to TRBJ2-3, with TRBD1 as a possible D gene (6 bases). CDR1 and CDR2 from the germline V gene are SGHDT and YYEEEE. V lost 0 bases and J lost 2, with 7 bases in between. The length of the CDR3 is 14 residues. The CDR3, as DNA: TGTGCCAGCAGCTTGGGGGGGCACACAGATACGCAGTATTTT. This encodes CASSLGGHTDTQYF.

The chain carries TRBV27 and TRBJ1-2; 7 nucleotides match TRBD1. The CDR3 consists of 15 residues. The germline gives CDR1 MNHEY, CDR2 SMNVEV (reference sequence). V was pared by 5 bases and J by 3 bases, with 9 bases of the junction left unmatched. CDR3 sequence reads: CASSPRTGTDYGYTF. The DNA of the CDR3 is TGTGCCAGCAGTCCAAGGACAGGCACTGACTATGGCTACACCTTC.